This TCR beta chain derives from a study of post-analysis software for immune sequencing data. Study at large: Relapsing-remitting, secondary progressive and progressive-relapsing multiple sclerosis courses were included. Study outcomes and limitations: TRBV segments more frequent in patients than in controls numbered five and included TRBV5-6, TRBV5-1 and TRBV20-1.

Points on this clonotype: Its antigen is undetermined.

Trimming stripped 2 bases from V and 8 bases from J, with 15 bases between. CDR1 is LNHDA and CDR2 is SQIVND in the germline V gene (reference sequence). The CDR3 is made up of 15 amino acids. Carried by the TCR beta cDNA libraries were unique molecular identifiers. TCRdb processed the PCR reads anew with MiXCR; each CDR3 protein has one entry. The table shows about 540,000 distinct CDR3 sequences, with 34% occurring only once. Sequencing input: blood. The chain carries TRBV19 and TRBJ1-4; D remains ambiguous. This TCR was recovered from a girl aged 2-17 years with multiple sclerosis. CDR3: CASSILGPRREKLFF. In DNA, the CDR3 is TGTGCCAGTAGTATACTCGGGCCAAGGCGGGAAAAACTGTTTTTT.